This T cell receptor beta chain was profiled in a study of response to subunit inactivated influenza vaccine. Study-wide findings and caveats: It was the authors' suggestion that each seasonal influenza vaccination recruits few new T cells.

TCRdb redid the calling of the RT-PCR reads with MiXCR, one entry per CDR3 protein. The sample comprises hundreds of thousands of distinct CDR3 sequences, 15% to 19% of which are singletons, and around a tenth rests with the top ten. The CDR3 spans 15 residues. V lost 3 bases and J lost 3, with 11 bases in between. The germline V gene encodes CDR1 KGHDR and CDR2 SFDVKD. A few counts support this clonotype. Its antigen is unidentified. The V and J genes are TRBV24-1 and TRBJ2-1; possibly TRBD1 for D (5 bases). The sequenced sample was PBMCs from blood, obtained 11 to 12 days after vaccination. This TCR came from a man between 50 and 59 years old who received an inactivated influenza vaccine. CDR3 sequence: CATSDHRSLYNEQFF. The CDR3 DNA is TGTGCCACCAGTGATCACAGGTCCCTCTACAATGAGCAGTTCTTC.